This is a list of T cell receptor beta chains from one sample in a study of blood T cell repertoires in COVID-19. TCRdb keeps only in-frame clones here, not all; method: immunoSEQ multiplex PCR. The sample yields fewer than 300,000 clones, around 82% seen once. The sequenced sample was peripheral blood. The receptors originated from a woman in her forties or fifties who had recovered from COVID-19. Both conserved end residues are part of each CDR3. The order of the fields is CDR3 DNA, CDR3 protein, clone size, J gene, V gene, D gene. A D gene is named only where the DNA matches it firmly. Size values are once, few and many counts, or a class for expanded clones, and some rows have none.

DNA: TGTGCCAGTAGTTTTGTCCCCCTCGCGGGACTAGCGGGAGGCGCTACCTACGAGCAGTACTTC
CDR3: CASSFVPLAGLAGGATYEQYF
size: many
J: TRBJ2-7
V: TRBV19
D: TRBD2

DNA: TGTGCCAGCAGTTACTCTGCGGGTGAACAAGAGACCCAGTACTTC
CDR3: CASSYSAGEQETQYF
size: NA
J: TRBJ2-5
V: TRBV6-2/TRBV6-3
D: NA

DNA: TGCGCCAGCAGCCGCAAGGGAGGCTATGGCTACACCTTC
CDR3: CASSRKGGYGYTF
size: NA
J: TRBJ1-2
V: TRBV4-3
D: NA

DNA: TGTGCCAGCAGCCAAGGTAGTGAAAAACTGTTTTTT
CDR3: CASSQGSEKLFF
size: NA
J: TRBJ1-4
V: TRBV4-2
D: NA

DNA: TGTGCCAGCAGTTACTCTGGCGGCACCGGTGATACGCAGTATTTT
CDR3: CASSYSGGTGDTQYF
size: few
J: TRBJ2-3
V: TRBV6-2/TRBV6-3
D: NA

DNA: TGTGCCAGCAGCTATACCCGAGCGGGGGTGTTAACTGAAGCTTTCTTT
CDR3: CASSYTRAGVLTEAFF
size: NA
J: TRBJ1-1
V: TRBV5-5
D: NA

DNA: TGTGCCAGCTCACCACGGATCCGAGGGCGGACGAACACCGGGGAGCTGTTTTTT
CDR3: CASSPRIRGRTNTGELFF
size: NA
J: TRBJ2-2
V: TRBV18
D: NA

DNA: TGTGCCAGCCCTTCGGAACAGGGTACTTTCTTT
CDR3: CASPSEQGTFF
size: NA
J: TRBJ1-1
V: TRBV28
D: NA

DNA: TGTGCCAGCAGCAGCGGGGGCAACTACAATGAGCAGTTCTTC
CDR3: CASSSGGNYNEQFF
size: NA
J: TRBJ2-1
V: TRBV28
D: TRBD2

DNA: TGCAGCGTTGGGGGGACAGCGTTTAATGAAAAACTGTTTTTT
CDR3: CSVGGTAFNEKLFF
size: NA
J: TRBJ1-4
V: TRBV29-1
D: TRBD1

DNA: TGTGCCAGTAGTGGGGCTGGAACGAACACCGGGGAGCTGTTTTTT
CDR3: CASSGAGTNTGELFF
size: NA
J: TRBJ2-2
V: TRBV19
D: NA

DNA: TGTGCCAGCAGCGCGAGCGGGGGAAGGGCTTTCTTT
CDR3: CASSASGGRAFF
size: NA
J: TRBJ1-1
V: TRBV11-3
D: NA

DNA: TGTGCCACCAGTGATTACCAAGGGAGGGGTGGTGGAACAGATACGCAGTATTTT
CDR3: CATSDYQGRGGGTDTQYF
size: NA
J: TRBJ2-3
V: TRBV24-1
D: TRBD2

DNA: TGTGCCAGCGGGCGGACAGGGGGCAATTCACCCCTCCACTTT
CDR3: CASGRTGGNSPLHF
size: NA
J: TRBJ1-6
V: TRBV27
D: TRBD1

DNA: TGTGCCAGCAGCTCCCAGACAGCGAATGAGCAGTTCTTC
CDR3: CASSSQTANEQFF
size: NA
J: TRBJ2-1
V: TRBV7-3
D: NA